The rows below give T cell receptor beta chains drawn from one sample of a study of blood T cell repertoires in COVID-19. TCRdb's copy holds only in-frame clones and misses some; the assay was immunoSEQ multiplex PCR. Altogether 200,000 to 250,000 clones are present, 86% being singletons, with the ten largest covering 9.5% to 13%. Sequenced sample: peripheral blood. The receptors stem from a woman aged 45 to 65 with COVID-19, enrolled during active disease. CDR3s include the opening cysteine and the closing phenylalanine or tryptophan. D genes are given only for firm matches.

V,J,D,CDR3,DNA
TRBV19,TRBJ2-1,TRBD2,CASTKGYSGGNEQFF,TGTGCCAGTACCAAAGGGTATAGCGGGGGCAATGAGCAGTTCTTC
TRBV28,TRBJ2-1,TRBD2,CASSLTIAGGLNHEQFF,TGTGCCAGCAGTTTGACTATCGCGGGGGGGCTAAATCATGAGCAGTTCTTC
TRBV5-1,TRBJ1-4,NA,CASTSTGATNEKLFF,TGCGCCAGCACCTCCACAGGTGCAACTAATGAAAAACTGTTTTTT
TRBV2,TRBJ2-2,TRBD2,CASTAGGLPGELFF,TGTGCCAGCACAGCGGGGGGCCTACCCGGGGAGCTGTTTTTT
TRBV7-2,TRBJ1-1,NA,CASSLTAALNTEAFF,TGTGCCAGCAGCTTAACTGCGGCCTTGAACACTGAAGCTTTCTTT
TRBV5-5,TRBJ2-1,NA,CASSFGQNEQFF,TGTGCCAGCAGCTTTGGACAGAATGAGCAGTTCTTC
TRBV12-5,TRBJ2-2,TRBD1,CASAPPPGQGNTGELFF,TGTGCTAGTGCCCCTCCCCCGGGACAGGGGAACACCGGGGAGCTGTTTTTT
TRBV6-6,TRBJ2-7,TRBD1,CASSSTGKYYEQYF,TGTGCCAGCAGCTCGACAGGGAAATATTACGAGCAGTACTTC
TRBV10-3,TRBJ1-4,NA,CAIRRAGTNEKLFF,TGTGCCATCAGAAGGGCGGGGACTAATGAAAAACTGTTTTTT
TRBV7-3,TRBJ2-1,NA,CASSLDSPWSEQFF,TGTGCCAGCAGTTTGGACAGCCCGTGGAGTGAGCAGTTCTTC
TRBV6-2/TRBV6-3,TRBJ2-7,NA,CASSKGQHEQYF,TGTGCCAGCAGCAAAGGACAGCACGAGCAGTACTTC
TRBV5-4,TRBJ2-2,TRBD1,CATSPGQLGTGELFF,TGTGCCACCTCACCGGGACAGCTGGGGACCGGGGAGCTGTTTTTT
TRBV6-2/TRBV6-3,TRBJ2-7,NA,CASSYSGRGPPYEQYF,TGTGCCAGCAGTTACTCGGGGCGGGGGCCCCCCTACGAGCAGTACTTC
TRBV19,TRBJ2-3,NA,CASSINAGFATDTQYF,TGTGCCAGTAGTATTAATGCGGGCTTTGCAACAGATACGCAGTATTTT
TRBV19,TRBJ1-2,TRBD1,CASSPGGYYGYTF,TGTGCCAGTTCCCCAGGGGGTTACTATGGCTACACCTTC
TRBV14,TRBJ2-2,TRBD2,CASSHPLAGQNTGELFF,TGTGCCAGCAGCCATCCCCTAGCGGGTCAGAACACCGGGGAGCTGTTTTTT
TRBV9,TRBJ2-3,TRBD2,CASSPRLAGASDTQYF,TGTGCCAGCAGCCCTCGACTAGCGGGGGCTTCAGATACGCAGTATTTT
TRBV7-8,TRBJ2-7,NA,CASSLRQSYEQYF,TGTGCCAGCAGCTTACGACAGTCCTACGAGCAGTACTTC
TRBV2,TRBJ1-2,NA,CVRGGDHGYTF,TGTGTAAGGGGCGGGGACCATGGCTACACCTTC
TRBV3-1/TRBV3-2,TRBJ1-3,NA,CASSQDLGSGNTIYF,TGTGCCAGCAGCCAAGACTTAGGGAGTGGAAACACCATATATTTT